The 2 T cell receptor beta chains below all came from one sample that was sequenced in a study of a mutant IDH1 vaccine in newly diagnosed glioma. This table comes from immunoSEQ multiplex PCR, and its TCRdb copy is limited to in-frame clones, with some not included. The sample comprises 45,000 to 60,000 clones, more than 75% of which are singletons, and around 5.7% rests with the top ten. Time point noted: week 35, safety follow-up. In every dose of vaccine, 300 ug of mutant IDH1 20-mer peptide was given alongside topical imiquimod. The antigens these receptors bind are not known. The sequenced sample was PBMCs, obtained from a glioma patient whose treatment included an IDH1 peptide vaccine. The receptors derive from a woman aged 35 to 49 with glioma.

The V and J genes are TRBV5-6 and TRBJ1-1; unclear D gene. Trimming cost V 0 bases and J 1 base, with 10 bases left between them. The CDR3 runs 15 residues. Germline-derived CDR1 and CDR2 are SGHDT and YYEEEE. CDR3 sequence (DNA): TGTGCCAGCAGCTTGGGAGACGGCCCGAACACTGAAGCTTTCTTT. Translating it yields CASSLGDGPNTEAFF.

Written as DNA, the CDR3 is TGTGCCAGCAGTCCCTATGGGCGAGGAAGCGGGGAGCTGTTTTTT. It specifies CASSPYGRGSGELFF. The chain couples TRBV27 to TRBJ2-2, with D unresolved. Germline V gives CDR1 MNHEY, CDR2 SMNVEV (reference sequence). This CDR3 contains 15 residues. Trimming left V 5 bases short and J 7 bases short, with 17 bases between.